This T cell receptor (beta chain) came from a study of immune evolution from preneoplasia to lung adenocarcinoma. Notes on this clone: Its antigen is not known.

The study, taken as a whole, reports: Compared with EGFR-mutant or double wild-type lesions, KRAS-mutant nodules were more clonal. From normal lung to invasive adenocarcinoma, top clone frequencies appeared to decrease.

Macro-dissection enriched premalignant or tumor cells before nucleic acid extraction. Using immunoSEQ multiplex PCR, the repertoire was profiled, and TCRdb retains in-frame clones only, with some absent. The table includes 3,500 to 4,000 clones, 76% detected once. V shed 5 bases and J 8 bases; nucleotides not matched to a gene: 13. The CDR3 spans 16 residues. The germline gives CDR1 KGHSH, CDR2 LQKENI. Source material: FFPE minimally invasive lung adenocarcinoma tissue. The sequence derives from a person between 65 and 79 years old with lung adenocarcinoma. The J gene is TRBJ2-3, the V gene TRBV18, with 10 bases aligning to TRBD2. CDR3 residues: CASSILGLAASGTQYF. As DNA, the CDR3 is TGTGCCAGCTCAATCTTAGGACTAGCGGCCTCCGGTACGCAGTATTTT. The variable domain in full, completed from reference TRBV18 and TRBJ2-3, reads NAGVMQNPRHLVRRRGQEARLRCSPMKGHSHVYWYRQLPEEGLKFMVYLQKENIIDESGMPKERFSAEFPKEGPSILRIQQVVRGDSAAYFCASSILGLAASGTQYFGPGTRLTVL.